A single sample gave rise to the 27 T cell receptor beta chains below, sequenced in a study of cytomegalovirus exposure and HLA in healthy donors. 60 Vbeta and 13 Jbeta primers were used in PCR. Measured with immunoSEQ multiplex PCR; TCRdb has only the in-frame clones, and not every one. The sample has some 250,000 clones, 82% seen once. Sequenced input: PBMCs. The receptors were gathered from a woman between 40 and 50 years old in good health and CMV-seropositive.

This chain links TRBV6-5 with TRBJ1-1; D call uncertain. The CDR3 is made up of 14 amino acids. From germline, CDR1 is MNHEY and CDR2 SVGAGI. Trimming took off 5 bases at V and 4 bases at J, with 14 bases between the two ends. The chain's CDR3 is CASSIYRESTEAFF. The CDR3 region has the DNA TGTGCCAGCAGTATATATCGGGAGAGCACTGAAGCTTTCTTT.

The rearrangement joins TRBV6-5 to TRBJ1-1, with 7 bases matching TRBD1. The germline V gene encodes CDR1 MNHEY and CDR2 SVGAGI. Germline trimming cut 4 bases from V and 7 bases from J; bases unmatched to any gene: 3. CDR3 length equals 12 residues. The CDR3 loop reads CASSLGQHEAFF. The CDR3 DNA reads as TGTGCCAGCAGTTTGGGACAGCATGAAGCTTTCTTT.

This clone was observed a handful of times. This rearrangement joins TRBV30 to TRBJ2-1; 8 bases match TRBD2. With 3 bases clipped from V and 11 bases from J, the junction kept 9 bases outside the gene matches. Germline V CDR1 and CDR2: GTSNPN, SVGIG (reference sequence). The CDR3 covers 13 residues. Here the CDR3 DNA reads TGTGCCTGGAGATACACCGGGACTAGAAAGCAGTTCTTC. Amino acids: CAWRYTGTRKQFF.

This clone was observed a handful of times. This chain links TRBV9 with TRBJ2-7; 7 nucleotides align to TRBD2. This CDR3 spans 18 amino acids. With 4 bases clipped from V and 0 bases from J, the junction kept 16 bases outside the gene matches. CDR1 SGDLS and CDR2 YYNGEE come from the germline V gene. CDR3 sequence: CASSPRSTSVPFSYEQYF. The CDR3 DNA follows: TGTGCCAGCAGCCCTCGCTCAACTAGCGTCCCCTTCTCCTACGAGCAGTACTTC.

The chain has TRBV7-3 and TRBJ2-5; TRBD2 agrees at 9 bases. The CDR3 spans 13 residues. The V and J ends lost 5 bases and 4 bases, in that order; junction bases with no gene match: 2. The germline gives CDR1 SGHTA, CDR2 FQGTGA. For the CDR3, the DNA is TGTGCCAGCAGCGTACTAGCGGGAGAGACCCAGTACTTC. Protein sequence: CASSVLAGETQYF.

V gene TRBV9 combines with J gene TRBJ2-5; 9 bases are shared with TRBD2. CDR1 is SGDLS and CDR2 is YYNGEE in the germline V gene. This CDR3 spans 14 amino acids. The junction had 6 bases not matched to a gene; V was cut back by 4 bases and J by 5 bases. The CDR3 region has the DNA TGTGCCAGCAGCCAGCGGGGGGCCGATGAGACCCAGTACTTC. Its protein product is CASSQRGADETQYF.

The chain uses TRBV12-5 and TRBJ1-1; 10 bases fit TRBD1. This CDR3 is 15 amino acids long. The ends lost 4 bases at V and 3 bases at J; junction bases unmatched: 5. Germline CDR1 reads LGHNT; CDR2 reads FRNRAP. CDR3 nucleotide sequence: TGTGCTAGTGGTTCCCGGGACAGGGGTTACACTGAAGCTTTCTTT. It is translated as CASGSRDRGYTEAFF. The whole variable domain, remainder taken from reference TRBV12-5 and TRBJ1-1, is DARVTQTPRHKVTEMGQEVTMRCQPILGHNTVFWYRQTMMQGLELLAYFRNRAPLDDSGMPKDRFSAEMPDATLATLKIQPSEPRDSAVYFCASGSRDRGYTEAFFGQGTRLTVV.

The CDR3 DNA follows: TGTGCCTGGAGGGACGGGGCGGGGGACAATGAGCAGTTCTTC. This sequence encodes CAWRDGAGDNEQFF. The V and J genes are TRBV30 and TRBJ2-1; 7 nucleotides line up with TRBD2. CDR1 GTSNPN and CDR2 SVGIG come from the germline V gene (reference sequence). J lost 5 bases, V lost 3 bases, and 7 bases had no gene match. The CDR3 runs to 14 residues.

The genes are TRBV30 and TRBJ2-2, with D possibly matching TRBD1 (6 bases). The CDR3 covers 14 residues. Per the germline V gene, CDR1 is GTSNPN and CDR2 is SVGIG (reference sequence). V was trimmed by 5 bases and J by 4 bases, leaving 14 bases between them. The CDR3 DNA reads as TGTGCCTGGGCCAAGACAGGCCTCACCGGGGAGCTGTTTTTT. Translated, it gives CAWAKTGLTGELFF.

This chain links TRBV5-1 with TRBJ2-7, with 14 bases that match TRBD2. Per the germline V gene, CDR1 is SGHRS and CDR2 is YFSETQ. J gave up 2 bases and V 4 bases, and 5 bases lay outside the gene matches. CDR3 length: 16 amino acids. The CDR3 sequence: CASSPPTSGRAYEQYF. The CDR3 region has the DNA TGCGCCAGCAGCCCTCCGACTAGCGGGAGGGCCTACGAGCAGTACTTC.

DNA of the CDR3: TGTGCCAGTGAGGACAGGACCTACAATGAGCAGTTCTTC. Encoded protein: CASEDRTYNEQFF. This chain links TRBV19 with TRBJ2-1, with 7 bases matching TRBD1. The CDR3 contains 13 residues. V gave up 8 bases and J gave up 2 bases; unmatched junction bases: 3. The germline gives CDR1 LNHDA, CDR2 SQIVND (reference sequence).

The DNA for the CDR3 is TGTGCCAGCAGGAGTAAGGAGGGACATAATTCACCCCTCCACTTT. Protein product: CASRSKEGHNSPLHF. The chain has TRBV2 and TRBJ1-6; tentative D call: TRBD1 (5 bases). The CDR3 covers 15 residues. In germline, CDR1 is SNHLY, CDR2 FYNNEI. V dropped 6 bases and J dropped 5 bases, with 14 bases sitting between them.

CDR3 bases: TGTGCCAGCAGTTGGACAGGGGGCGTCAATCAGCCCCAGCATTTT. Amino acids: CASSWTGGVNQPQHF. This chain links TRBV5-5 with TRBJ1-5; 11 bases are a match to TRBD1. This CDR3 is built from 15 residues. Per the germline V gene, CDR1 is SGHKS and CDR2 is YYEKEE (reference sequence). Trimming at V came to 5 bases and at J to 3 bases, leaving 4 bases not matched to a gene.

The J gene is TRBJ2-2, the V gene TRBV30; possibly TRBD1 for D (5 bases). Trimming shortened V by 1 base and J by 3 bases, and 15 bases separated the two germline ends. The germline CDR1 and CDR2 sequences are GTSNPN and SVGIG (reference sequence). This CDR3 has 16 residues. CDR3 nucleotides: TGTGCCTGGAGTGGAAGGCAGGGTAGTTACACCGGGGAGCTGTTTTTT. Protein sequence: CAWSGRQGSYTGELFF.

The rearrangement joins TRBV5-4 to TRBJ2-5; D is perhaps TRBD1 or TRBD2 (5 bases each). The DNA end lines up better with TRBJ2-7; the J call may be wrong. Per germline, CDR1 SGHNT and CDR2 YYREEE (reference sequence). This CDR3 is built from 14 residues. DNA for the CDR3: TGTGCCAGCAGCCGGCCGGGACGGGACTACGAGCAGTACTTC. It translates to CASSRPGRDYEQYF.

The chain joins TRBV11-2 to TRBJ2-7; perhaps TRBD1 as D (6 bases). The germline V gene has CDR1 SGHAT and CDR2 FQNNGV. The CDR3 length is 14 residues. The germline V and J ends were trimmed by 6 bases and 3 bases, with 15 bases remaining between them. The CDR3, as DNA: TGTGCCAGCAGACCTTACAGGGATAGCTACGAGCAGTACTTC. Translated: CASRPYRDSYEQYF.

This chain connects TRBV19 to TRBJ2-3; D is uncertain. The germline gives CDR1 LNHDA, CDR2 SQIVND (reference sequence). The CDR3 consists of 14 residues. V lost 2 bases to trimming and J lost 0 bases, with 6 bases between them. In nucleotides, the CDR3 is TGTGCCAGTAGTATAATGGCCAGCACAGATACGCAGTATTTT. Translated, it gives CASSIMASTDTQYF.

The chain has TRBV5-1 and TRBJ2-7; 9 bases fit TRBD1. The CDR3 totals 15 residues. The germline gives CDR1 SGHRS, CDR2 YFSETQ. Germline trimming cut 4 bases from V and 6 bases from J; bases unmatched to any gene: 11. The DNA of the CDR3 is TGCGCCAGCAGCCCCCCCGGGACAGGGTCCGGCGAGCAGTACTTC. Residues: CASSPPGTGSGEQYF.

This clone was recorded only once. The chain joins TRBV19 to TRBJ2-5, with D possibly TRBD1 on 6 matching bases. In germline, CDR1 is LNHDA, CDR2 SQIVND (reference sequence). The CDR3 has 14 residues. Deletions cut 4 bases from V and 1 base from J, with 10 bases between. CDR3 region: CASSTGDLQETQYF. For the CDR3, the DNA is TGTGCCAGTAGTACAGGGGACCTCCAAGAGACCCAGTACTTC.

The chain joins TRBV7-9 to TRBJ1-2, with TRBD1 matching 9 bases. The CDR3 runs 18 residues. With V trimmed by 4 bases and J by 3 bases, 15 bases remained unmatched. CDR1 is SEHNR, CDR2 FQNEAQ, per germline (reference sequence). The CDR3 protein is CASSSHYLGQGQDYGYTF. As DNA, the CDR3 is TGTGCCAGCAGCTCCCACTACCTTGGACAGGGGCAAGACTATGGCTACACCTTC.

The chain joins TRBV9 to TRBJ2-4; tentatively, D is TRBD1 (5 bases). Trimming cost V 0 bases and J 0 bases, with 10 bases left between them. CDR1 and CDR2 (germline): SGDLS, YYNGEE. There are 16 residues in the CDR3. The CDR3 bases are TGTGCCAGCAGCGTAGCAGGGTCTGTAGCCAAAAACATTCAGTACTTC. This translates into CASSVAGSVAKNIQYF. The variable domain in full, completed from reference TRBV9 and TRBJ2-4, reads DSGVTQTPKHLITATGQRVTLRCSPRSGDLSVYWYQQSLDQGLQFLIQYYNGEERAKGNILERFSAQQFPDLHSELNLSSLELGDSALYFCASSVAGSVAKNIQYFGAGTRLSVL.

The rearrangement links TRBV19 to TRBJ1-1, with D tentatively TRBD1 (5 bases). The CDR3 contains 13 residues. V was shortened by 3 bases and J by 4 bases, with 9 bases between the two germline ends. Germline-derived CDR1 and CDR2 are LNHDA and SQIVND (reference sequence). The CDR3 coding sequence is TGTGCCAGTAGTATGACCGGGGGCACTGAAGCTTTCTTT. Translated, it gives CASSMTGGTEAFF.

The chain is built from TRBV7-2 and TRBJ2-5; TRBD2 agrees at 8 bases. The ends lost 4 bases at V and 7 bases at J; junction bases unmatched: 5. The CDR3 length is 13 residues. CDR1 SGHTA and CDR2 FQGNSA come from the germline V gene. For the CDR3, the DNA is TGTGCCAGCAGCTCCGGGGGGGAGGGGACCCAGTACTTC. It yields the protein CASSSGGEGTQYF. Based on the CDR3 plus reference TRBV7-2 and TRBJ2-5, the full variable domain is GAGVSQSPSNKVTEKGKDVELRCDPISGHTALYWYRQSLGQGLEFLIYFQGNSAPDKSGLPSDRFSAERTGGSVSTLTIQRTQQEDSAVYLCASSSGGEGTQYFGPGTRLLVL.

The chain uses TRBV10-3 and TRBJ1-2; TRBD1 is a possible D gene (6 bases). Trimming left V 0 bases short and J 4 bases short, with 6 bases between. Germline loops: CDR1 ENHRY, CDR2 SYGVKD. The CDR3 is 13 residues long. Written as DNA, the CDR3 is TGTGCCATCAGTGAGTCACAGGGCTATGGCTACACCTTC. Translating gives CAISESQGYGYTF.

The chain's CDR3 is CASRRQGYANTEAFF. The CDR3 DNA sequence: TGTGCCAGCAGACGACAGGGGTACGCGAACACTGAAGCTTTCTTT. V is TRBV6-6 and J is TRBJ1-1; 8 bases agree with TRBD1. The CDR3 runs to 15 residues. After removal of 6 bases from V and 1 base from J, the junction contained 7 bases not matched to a gene. CDR1 MNHNY and CDR2 SVGAGI come from the germline V gene (reference sequence).

The chain employs TRBV29-1 and TRBJ1-3, with a tentative D call TRBD1 (6 bases). CDR3 length equals 16 residues. In germline, CDR1 is SQVTM, CDR2 ANQGSEA. V was clipped by 0 bases and J by 6 bases, with 18 bases between them. The CDR3 DNA reads as TGCAGCGTTGAAGATGGGACACCAAAAGGAATAAACACCATATATTTT. Translating gives CSVEDGTPKGINTIYF.

For the CDR3, the DNA is TGTGCCAGCAGCCCTCGGACTAGCGGGGGACTCCTTCAAGAGACCCAGTACTTC. Protein sequence: CASSPRTSGGLLQETQYF. This chain connects TRBV9 to TRBJ2-5; 13 nucleotides agree with TRBD2. CDR1 SGDLS and CDR2 YYNGEE come from the germline V gene. The CDR3 contains 18 residues. With V trimmed by 4 bases and J by 2 bases, 11 bases remained unmatched. Combining the CDR3 with reference TRBV9 and TRBJ2-5 gives the whole variable domain DSGVTQTPKHLITATGQRVTLRCSPRSGDLSVYWYQQSLDQGLQFLIQYYNGEERAKGNILERFSAQQFPDLHSELNLSSLELGDSALYFCASSPRTSGGLLQETQYFGPGTRLLVL.